This T cell receptor (beta chain) comes out of a study of blood T cells in healthy people across ages. Points on this clonotype: No antigen is known for it.

Points from the study as a whole: Estimates based on one million T cells were treated as lower bounds.

With a J-beta primer mix and a sample-barcoded 5' primer, a second PCR ran 7 to 11 cycles. Each CDR3 protein gets one entry after TCRdb re-called the 5' RACE reads with MiXCR. This sample has roughly 1,800,000 distinct CDR3 sequences, with about 49% found just once. The specimen was blood. The receptor comes from a woman aged 40 to 50 in good health.

For the CDR3, the DNA is TGCAGTGCTAGAGGGGGAAGGGGCCCCTCTAACTATGGCTACACCTTC. It translates to CSARGGRGPSNYGYTF. V is TRBV20-1 and J is TRBJ1-2, with a tentative D call TRBD1 (5 bases). Trimming shortened V by 1 base and J by 0 bases, and 15 bases separated the two germline ends. Germline V CDR1 and CDR2: DFQATT, SNEGSKA (reference sequence). This CDR3 has 16 residues.